This entry features one TCR beta chain sequence. Read data end 3 residues before the CDR3 end; the end is taken from the germline J gene. Cervical HPV DNA detected by MY09/MY11 PCR, typed by dot-blot. TCRdb's copy holds only in-frame clones and misses some; the assay was immunoSEQ multiplex PCR. The sample includes some 39,000 clones. The source of the sample is a study of T cells in women clearing cervical HPV infection. Across the study: No precancer developed; the control's incident HPV16 infection cleared within 12 months.

The CDR3 length is 16 residues. CDR1 DFQATT and CDR2 SNEGSKA come from the germline V gene (reference sequence). V shed 3 bases and J 2 bases; nucleotides not matched to a gene: 1. Sequencing input: blood buffy coat. The chain links TRBV20-1 to TRBJ2-4, with 16 bases aligning to TRBD2. This TCR was recovered from a woman aged 18-70 years with a cervical HPV16 infection that either progressed to CIN3+ or cleared (not recorded which). The sequenced CDR3 bases are TGCAGTGCTAGGGGACTAGCGGGAGGGTCCAAAAACATT. This sequence encodes CSARGLAGGSKNI. The whole CDR3 protein reads CSARGLAGGSKNIQYF.